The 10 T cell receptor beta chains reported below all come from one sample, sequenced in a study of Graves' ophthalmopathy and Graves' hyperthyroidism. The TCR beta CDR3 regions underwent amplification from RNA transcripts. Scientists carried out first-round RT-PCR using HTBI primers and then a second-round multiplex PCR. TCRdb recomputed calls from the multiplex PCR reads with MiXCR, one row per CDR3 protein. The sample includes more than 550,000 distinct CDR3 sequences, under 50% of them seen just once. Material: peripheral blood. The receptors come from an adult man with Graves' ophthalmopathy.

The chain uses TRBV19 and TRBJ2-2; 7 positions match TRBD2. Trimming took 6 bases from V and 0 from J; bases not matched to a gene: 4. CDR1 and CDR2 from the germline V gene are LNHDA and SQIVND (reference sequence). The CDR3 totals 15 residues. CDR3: CASRWGTTNTGELFF. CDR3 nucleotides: TGTGCCAGTAGGTGGGGGACTACGAACACCGGGGAGCTGTTTTTT.

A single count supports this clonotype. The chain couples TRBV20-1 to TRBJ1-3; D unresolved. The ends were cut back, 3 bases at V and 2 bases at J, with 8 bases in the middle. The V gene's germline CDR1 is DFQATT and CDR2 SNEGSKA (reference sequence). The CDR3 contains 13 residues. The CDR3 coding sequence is TGCAGTGCTAGCCCCGGGGCTGGAAACACCATATATTTT. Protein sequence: CSASPGAGNTIYF.

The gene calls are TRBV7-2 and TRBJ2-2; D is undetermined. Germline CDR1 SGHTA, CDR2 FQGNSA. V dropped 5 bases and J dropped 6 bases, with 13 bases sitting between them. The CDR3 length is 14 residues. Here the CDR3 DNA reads TGTGCCAGCAGCCAAGGAATAGGAGCCGGGGAGCTGTTTTTT. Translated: CASSQGIGAGELFF.

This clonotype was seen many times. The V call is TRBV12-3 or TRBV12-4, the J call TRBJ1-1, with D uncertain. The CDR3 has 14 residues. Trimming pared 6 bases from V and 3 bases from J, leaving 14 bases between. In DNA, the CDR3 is TGTGCCAGCAGCCCCAATTACAAACACACTGAAGCTTTCTTT. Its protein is CASSPNYKHTEAFF.

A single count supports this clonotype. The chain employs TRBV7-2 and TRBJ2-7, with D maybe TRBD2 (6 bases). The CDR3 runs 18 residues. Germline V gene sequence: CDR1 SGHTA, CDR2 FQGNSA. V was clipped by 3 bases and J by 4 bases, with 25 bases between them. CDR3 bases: TGTGCCAGCAGCTTTAGTACAGAAAAGCGGGCGGGGCTTTACGAGCAGTACTTC. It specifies CASSFSTEKRAGLYEQYF.

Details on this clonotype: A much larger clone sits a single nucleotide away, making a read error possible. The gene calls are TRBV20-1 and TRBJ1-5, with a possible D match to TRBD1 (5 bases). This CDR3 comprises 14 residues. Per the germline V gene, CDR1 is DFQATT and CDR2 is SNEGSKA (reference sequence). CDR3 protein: CSASVGRYNRPQHF. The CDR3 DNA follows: TGCAGTGCCAGCGTGGGGCGCTATAATCGGCCCCAGCATTTT.

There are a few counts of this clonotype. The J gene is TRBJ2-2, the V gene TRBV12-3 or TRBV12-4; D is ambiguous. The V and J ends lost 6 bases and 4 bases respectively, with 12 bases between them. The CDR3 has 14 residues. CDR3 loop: CASSARDGTGELFF. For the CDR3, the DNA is TGTGCCAGCAGCGCCCGAGACGGCACCGGGGAGCTGTTTTTT.

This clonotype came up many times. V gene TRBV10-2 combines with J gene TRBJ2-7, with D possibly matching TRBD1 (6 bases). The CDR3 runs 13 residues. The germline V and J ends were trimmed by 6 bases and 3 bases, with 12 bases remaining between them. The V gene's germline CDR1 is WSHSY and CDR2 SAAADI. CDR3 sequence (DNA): TGCGCCAGCAGCGGACAGCCTTACTACGAGCAGTACTTC. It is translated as CASSGQPYYEQYF.

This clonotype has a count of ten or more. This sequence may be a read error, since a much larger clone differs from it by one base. The CDR3 region is CATSGDGETQYF. In nucleotides, the CDR3 is TGTGCCACCAGCGGAGATGGGGAGACCCAGTACTTC. The genes are TRBV15 and TRBJ2-5; D is unclear. The germline gives CDR1 LNHNV, CDR2 YYDKDF (reference sequence). The CDR3 is 12 amino acids.

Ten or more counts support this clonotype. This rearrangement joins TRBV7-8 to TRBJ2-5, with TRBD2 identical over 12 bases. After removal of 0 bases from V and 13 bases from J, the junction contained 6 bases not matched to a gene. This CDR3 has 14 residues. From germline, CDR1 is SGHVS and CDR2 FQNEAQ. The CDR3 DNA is TGTGCCAGCAGCTTAGCGAGACTAGCGGGAGCTCTGTACTTC. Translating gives CASSLARLAGALYF. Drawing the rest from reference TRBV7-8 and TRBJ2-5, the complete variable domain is GAGVSQSPRYKVAKRGQDVALRCDPISGHVSLFWYQQALGQGPEFLTYFQNEAQLDKSGLPSDRFFAERPEGSVSTLKIQRTQQEDSAVYLCASSLARLAGALYFGPGTRLLVL.